This T cell receptor beta chain was sequenced during a study of sequential checkpoint blockade in melanoma. Study-wide background: First-line arms were nivolumab then ipilimumab, or the reverse, randomized 1:1. Each arm's sequence ended with maintenance nivolumab.

The CDR3 sequence is 13 residues long. Germline lookup yields CDR1 LNHNV and CDR2 YYDKDF (reference sequence). Deletions cut 1 base from V and 10 bases from J, with 11 bases between. The treatment: randomized to nivolumab then ipilimumab (arm A) or the reverse (arm B). From thawed PBMCs, live CD3+CD8+ cells negative for CD19 and CD56 were sorted. Only in-frame clones appear in the TCRdb table, and some are missing; sequencing was by immunoSEQ multiplex PCR. Among about 12,000 clones listed, roughly 81% were seen once. Sample: CD8+ T cells sorted from blood (inferred from file names), taken from a patient given nivolumab and ipilimumab in sequence. The sequence was collected from a human donor with melanoma. The V and J genes are TRBV15 and TRBJ2-1; D is possibly TRBD2 (7 bases). The CDR3 here is CATSRAGGGEQFF. Written as DNA, the CDR3 is TGTGCCACCAGCAGAGCTGGGGGGGGCGAGCAGTTCTTC. The whole variable domain, filled in from reference TRBV15 and TRBJ2-1, reads DAMVIQNPRYQVTQFGKPVTLSCSQTLNHNVMYWYQQKSSQAPKLLFHYYDKDFNNEADTPDNFQSRRPNTSFCFLDIRSPGLGDTAMYLCATSRAGGGEQFFGPGTRLTVL.